This TCR beta chain was identified in a study of cytomegalovirus exposure and HLA in healthy donors (dated by TCRdb to between 2016 and 2019). For the wider study: According to an earlier analysis of several hundred of the donors, about 179 million T cells yielded roughly 110 million unique TCR beta sequences and about 300 Gb of sequence data. To predict cytomegalovirus infection status, the study combined high-throughput TCR immunosequencing, statistical association of individual TCRs with disease status, and machine learning. The genetic ancestry cluster associated with self-reported Caucasian donors included 81% of the 300 to 450 genotyped donors. In a later analysis, previously published TCR beta repertoires from about 640 donors were re-analyzed and high-resolution HLA genotyping was added so that TCR occurrence patterns could be studied. Class I and class II HLA loci were covered by the typing at four-digit resolution. All discovery cohort repertoires had been generated on a single sequencing platform. The study used immunosequencing to profile the T cell repertoires of 666 subjects and linked those repertoires to cytomegalovirus serostatus. Along with the approximately 650-subject first cohort, a separate validation cohort of 120 different subjects was used. Across roughly 420 genotyped donors of the cohort, an average of about 200,000 unique TCR beta nucleotide sequences per donor were sequenced, and roughly 17% of those sequences were non-productive. The number of donors typed differed by locus, with about 629-630 for A, B, C, DRB1 and DQB1, more than 500 for DQA1, 606 for DPA1, and approximately 470 for DPB1. An earlier analysis of 587 of the donors used high-throughput TCR beta sequencing to judge whether each TCR beta V gene segment behaved as functional or pseudogenic. About five DR-DQ haplotypes were treated as single units for association and clustering because of strong linkage in the cohort. About 300 gigabases of sequencing data and 75 million to 85 million unique TCR sequences made up an early release that covered over 550 HLA-typed donors. The study aimed to test whether cataloging public T cell receptors could reveal signatures of past pathogen exposure. Alongside the repertoire data, information on donor age, sex, ethnicity and CMV serostatus was compiled. Genome-wide SNP genotypes for about three fifths of the roughly 670 donors were used in a later genetic analysis, which treated that subset as a discovery cohort. In the later analysis, no new phenotypic data were used to find candidate immune exposures; instead, reliance was placed on TCR beta sequences and their occurrence across donors. The paper as a whole reports these results and caveats: A further reported finding was that TCR beta sequences accurately predicted the HLA-A and HLA-B alleles for most subjects in the first cohort. A cluster of highly shared sequence variants was judged likely to be a technical artifact of the sequencing pipeline. Around 16 rarely observed V segments, including chromosome 9 orphons, were excluded from the earlier analysis of several hundred of the donors because counts were too low. Broadly in line with IMGT annotations, most TCR beta V segments showed up in productive rearrangements about 87% or about 30% of the time in an earlier analysis of several hundred of the donors. HLA typing was unavailable for some donors at each locus, so association tests used only the typed subset. In both the original and validation cohorts, the classifier was reported to diagnose cytomegalovirus status with high specificity and sensitivity. In vitro tests confirmed that a few of the cytomegalovirus-associated TCR beta chains recognize cytomegalovirus antigens. The cohort was sequenced for TCR beta chains only, and without alpha or paired-chain data the features that could be detected were limited. The authors suggested that the approach could potentially be generalized to other disease states and immunological phenotypes. A later analysis reported that several top co-occurrence clusters appeared linked to parvovirus B19, influenza, CMV and Epstein-Barr virus. Correlated functional status among segregating V segments might reflect linkage disequilibrium, but an unknown experimental factor could not be ruled out. According to a later analysis, most CMV-associated TCR beta chains appeared to be HLA-restricted, and the HLA associations seemed to be driven largely by CMV exposure. Immune exposure information for the cohort was limited to CMV serostatus. Sequencing depth was assumed to be roughly uniform across donors in the presence/absence analyses, though that assumption may not hold. In the study, around 150 TCR beta chains were listed as associated with cytomegalovirus. According to a later genetic analysis, donors in an Asian-associated ancestry cluster had fewer N-insertions in productive TCRs than the roughly 670-donor mean. A later analysis found that HLA-associated TCR beta chains were more clonally expanded and had lower generation probabilities than equally common non-associated chains. According to a later analysis, TCR association rates differed among HLA loci, with DRB1 alleles showing the most associated TCRs and HLA-C alleles showing the fewest. When HLA alleles, especially DR and DQ, strongly co-occurred, attributing TCR associations to individual alleles was difficult. At a false discovery rate of 0.05, a later analysis linked 15,000 to 20,000 TCR beta sequences to specific HLA alleles. Most TCR sequences were observed very rarely across donors, whereas some public TCRs were present in many individuals. A later genetic analysis associated a missense DCLRE1C variant with V-gene and J-gene trimming of TCR beta chains, and an independent cohort replicated the association. Because the 87-base-pair reads could not distinguish some IMGT-functional V segments, including TRBV6-2 and TRBV6-3, those segments were excluded.

The cohort comprised 670 or so healthy bone marrow donors. Cohort members were all nominally healthy when sampled, although unrecorded immune exposures were likely present. The donor was CMV seropositive and was included in the group of 250 to 300 seropositive cohort members. A peripheral blood sample was provided by each donor, and peripheral blood mononuclear cells were used for TCR beta sequencing. The Qiagen DNeasy Blood Extraction Kit was used to extract genomic DNA from the blood cell samples. A distance of 15 bases separates the germline ends of V and J, which lose 5 bases and 10 bases respectively. In the germline V gene (reference sequence), CDR1 corresponds to PRHDT and CDR2 to FYEKMQ. The CDR3 has 13 amino acids, counting the end cysteine and phenylalanine. The sequence is cut down to CDR3 DNA, 39 bases in frame from base 1. Of note for this clone: Its target antigen remains unknown. Base qualities are not at hand, and no much larger clone is one base apart.

The library was prepared using the immunoSEQ multiplex PCR assay. For the multiplex PCR, a mixture combining 60 forward primers for TCR Vbeta segments and 13 reverse primers for TCR Jbeta segments was used. A multiplex PCR assay on genomic DNA amplified the CDR3 region of rearranged TCR beta genes. The Illumina HiSeq System was used to sequence the amplified TCR beta libraries as 87-base-pair reads. Under the source paper's analysis protocol: A later analysis tallied around 87 million unique TCR beta chains across the approximately 670 repertoires, and about 10 million of those chains were shared by two or more donors. Raw reads were error-corrected and collapsed into unique sequences by a nearest-neighbor algorithm in which closely related sequences were merged to remove PCR and sequencing errors. Alignment of CDR3 sequences to IMGT reference sequences was used to assign V, D and J gene segments. Each retained sequence needed at least a six-nucleotide match to both a V gene segment and a J gene segment. Rearrangements were called productive when the CDR3 lacked stop codons and stayed in frame with V and J; all others were non-productive. CDR3 was defined according to IMGT convention as the region running from the second conserved V-encoded cysteine to the conserved J-encoded phenylalanine. The earlier analysis of 587 of the donors excluded sequences that lacked an unambiguous match to a single V gene segment. An earlier analysis of 500 to 700 of the donors classified V segments as functional when productive rearrangements were above 56.7% and as segregating when the standard deviation between donors was above 5%. To diagnose cytomegalovirus status from the catalog of TCR beta chain sequences, a statistical classification framework was built. In a later analysis, V and J genes were assigned by comparing TCR nucleotide sequences against IMGT/GENE-DB human TR gene sequences. The TCRdist pipeline was used in a later analysis to assign CDR3 sequences and most-parsimonious VDJ recombination scenarios. In a later analysis, each TCR beta chain was defined by its CDR3 amino acid sequence together with its V-gene family, and reads lacking a unique V-gene family were excluded. A later analysis removed several hundred highly shared, low-generation-probability nucleotide sequences to deal with suspected cross-contamination and a sequencing artifact. A later analysis calculated a clonal expansion index for each public chain from normalized within-repertoire ranks of inferred template counts. A later analysis computed generation probabilities with a VDJ recombination model fitted to out-of-frame rearrangements, and checked the results against IGoR. A later analysis scored TCR-TCR, TCR-HLA and TCR-CMV co-occurrence with hypergeometric tests, applying a repertoire-size bias correction to TCR pairs. False discovery rates were estimated in a later analysis by permuting HLA or CMV assignments 20 times. In a later analysis, co-occurring TCRs were grouped using DBSCAN, and TCRdist sequence similarity was added for clustering within HLA-allele-positive subsets. Repertoires with fewer than 30,000 or more than 120,000 public chains were left out of co-occurrence clustering, as were four to six repertoires with anomalous nucleotide sharing. TCRdb obtained this table from immuneACCESS and retained in-frame rearrangements with V and J assigned. These tables miss some clones; where compared with another copy, unresolved V genes account for less than half of the shortfall, and the remainder is unexplained. That table is the source of V, J and clone size, and D and trimming were worked out from the DNA. The sample includes approximately 150,000 clones, with almost 80% observed a single time. The ten biggest clones cover 5% to 8% of the sample.

This receptor was identified in a man between 35 and 55 years old in good health and CMV-seropositive. The chain uses TRBV13 and TRBJ2-1; a weak D assignment points to TRBD1 (5 bases agree). Sample: PBMCs. The DNA sequence is TGTGCCAGCAGCACGGACACCCTGGGGGAGCAGTTCTTC. It codes for CASSTDTLGEQFF.